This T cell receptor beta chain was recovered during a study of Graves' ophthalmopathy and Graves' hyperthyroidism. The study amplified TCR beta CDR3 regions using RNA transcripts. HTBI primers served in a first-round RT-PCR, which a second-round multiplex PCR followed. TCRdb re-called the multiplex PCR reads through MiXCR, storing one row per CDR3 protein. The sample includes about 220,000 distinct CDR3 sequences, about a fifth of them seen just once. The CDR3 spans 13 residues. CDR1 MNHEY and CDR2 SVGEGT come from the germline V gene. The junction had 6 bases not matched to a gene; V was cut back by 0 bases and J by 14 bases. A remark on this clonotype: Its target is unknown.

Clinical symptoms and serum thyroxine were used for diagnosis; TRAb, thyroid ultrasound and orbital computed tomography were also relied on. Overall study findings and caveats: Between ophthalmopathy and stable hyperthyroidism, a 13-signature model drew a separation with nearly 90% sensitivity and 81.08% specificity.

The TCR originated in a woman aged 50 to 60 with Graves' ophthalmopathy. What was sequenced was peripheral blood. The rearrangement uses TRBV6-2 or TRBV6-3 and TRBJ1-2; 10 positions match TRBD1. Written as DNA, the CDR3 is TGTGCCAGCAGTTACTCGAAGGGACAGGGGCAAACCTTC. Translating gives CASSYSKGQGQTF.